This TCR beta chain is drawn from a study of blood T cell repertoires in COVID-19 (dated by TCRdb to between 2020 and 2021). The study in broad terms: Samples covering the acute and convalescent phases of COVID-19 were provided by collaborators in the United States, Italy and Spain. The samples were drawn from two sources: the first 160 participants of the ongoing ImmuneRACE study, and 950 to 1,500 subjects contributed by 6 global collaborators. Deeply sampled blood TCRbeta repertoires from subjects exposed to, actively infected with, or recovered from COVID-19 were included in the dataset. Nearly every sample came with metadata listing a de-identified subject ID, COVID-19 status, age in years and sex. The material from the prospective study consisted of cDNA or gDNA derived from T cells, B-cell-depleted T cells, or PBMCs. The repertoires were released in a freely available public database intended as a resource for research on the immune response to SARS-CoV-2. Where available, HLA class I and class II types were taken from metadata supplied by the sample provider and were not determined by assay-based typing.

In this sample, this clone turned up once. Its target antigen remains unknown. The sample holds no much larger clone one base away, and base qualities are not on file. Trimming leaves V shorter by 5 bases and J shorter by 4 bases, with the junction holding 8 bases beyond the gene matches. Via the germline V gene, CDR1 is SGHDT and CDR2 YYEEEE. Reading from cysteine to phenylalanine, the CDR3 counts 15 amino acids. Of the read, only the CDR3 DNA is kept; its 45 bases are in frame from base 1. General conclusions and limits of the study: How much clinical and demographic metadata was included differed by source and by participant, and the metadata was provided uncurated.

Whole blood was collected in K2EDTA tubes by collaborating institutions according to the institutions' own protocols. For TCRbeta analysis, collaborators shipped samples as frozen whole blood, isolated PBMCs, or DNA extracted from either of those sample types. TCRbeta CDR3 regions were amplified from genomic DNA by means of the immunoSEQ Assay, a bias-controlled multiplex PCR. Per the authors' processing: The number of nucleated cells in each sample was estimated by amplification of reference gene primers within the assay. To quantify the absolute abundance of each unique TCRbeta CDR3 rearrangement, sequence reads were collapsed and filtered. Productive Simpson clonality was computed per sample as the square root of Simpson's diversity index over productive rearrangements. The table was pulled from immuneACCESS by TCRdb, which kept in-frame rearrangements only. Such tables lose some clones; where checked, under half of the loss comes from unresolved V genes, and the rest has no known cause. V, J and clone size are taken as reported in that table, and D and trimming were inferred from the DNA itself. Within this sample are some 27,000 clones, with over 75% of them counted one time only. About 8.3% of the sample lies in the top ten.

The specimen was peripheral blood. The receptor chain draws on TRBV5-6 and TRBJ2-1; TRBD1 fits 8 bases in the junction. The TCR was taken from a man aged 45-65 years with active COVID-19. For the CDR3, the sequence is CASSDRDRPYNEQFF. The nucleotides are TGTGCCAGCAGTGACCGGGACAGGCCTTACAATGAGCAGTTCTTC. Joined to the reference TRBV5-6 and TRBJ2-1 proteins, this CDR3 gives the full variable domain: DAGVTQSPTHLIKTRGQQVTLRCSPKSGHDTVSWYQQALGQGPQFIFQYYEEEERQRGNFPDRFSGHQFPNYSSELNVNALLLGDSALYLCASSDRDRPYNEQFFGPGTRLTVL.